This T cell receptor beta chain was identified during a study of T cell changes during pregnancy in multiple sclerosis. Method: immunoSEQ multiplex PCR; TCRdb's copy keeps in-frame clones and lacks some. The sample lists about 54,000 clones, 80% to 90% occurring once. From germline, CDR1 is MNHNS and CDR2 SASEGT. The CDR3 runs to 15 residues. Trimming stripped 6 bases from V and 0 bases from J, with 9 bases between. Specimen: CD4+ T cells from peripheral blood mononuclear cells, collected in the first trimester of pregnancy. The sequence was obtained from a female donor with multiple sclerosis, enrolled in a pregnancy study. This chain joins TRBV6-1 and TRBJ2-6; D uncertain. This CDR3 reads CASSELRSGANVLTF. In nucleotides, the CDR3 is TGTGCCAGCAGCGAGCTCCGCTCTGGGGCCAACGTCCTGACTTTC.